The 12 T cell receptor beta chains given below trace back to one sample, sequenced in a study of blood T cell repertoires in COVID-19. Some clones are missing from TCRdb's copy, which holds only in-frame ones; the method was immunoSEQ multiplex PCR. The sample has about 300,000 clones, 75% to 95% seen once; the top ten hold 0.95% to 1.3%. Sample: PBMCs or T cells enriched from blood (not recorded which). The source of these receptors is a woman in her 30s who had recovered from COVID-19.

The chain uses TRBV9 and TRBJ2-3; no clear D. CDR3 length: 15 residues. Germline values: CDR1 SGDLS, CDR2 YYNGEE. The V end was cut by 0 bases, the J end by 2 bases, with 10 bases between. CDR3 protein: CASSVDSRFTDTQYF. As DNA, the CDR3 is TGTGCCAGCAGCGTAGATTCCAGGTTCACAGATACGCAGTATTTT.

As to this clone: The same CDR3 arises from other DNA sequences in this sample as well. The chain recombines TRBV5-1 with TRBJ2-1; 10 nucleotides align to TRBD2. The CDR3 spans 15 residues. V trimming: 0 bases; J trimming: 5 bases; junction bases outside the gene matches: 2. CDR1 SGHRS and CDR2 YFSETQ come from the germline V gene. CDR3 residues: CASSLVLAGDNEQFF. DNA of the CDR3: TGCGCCAGCAGCTTGGTTCTAGCGGGGGACAATGAGCAGTTCTTC.

The chain couples TRBV7-9 to TRBJ2-5, with 7 bases matching TRBD1. In germline, CDR1 is SEHNR, CDR2 FQNEAQ (reference sequence). The CDR3 is 14 amino acids. Trimming cost V 1 base and J 2 bases; bases outside gene matches: 1. The CDR3 loop is CASSLVTGQETQYF. The CDR3 coding sequence is TGTGCCAGCAGCTTAGTGACAGGGCAAGAGACCCAGTACTTC.

The chain recombines TRBV10-3 with TRBJ2-1; D may be TRBD1 (5 bases). Per germline, CDR1 ENHRY and CDR2 SYGVKD. With 5 bases removed from V and 4 bases from J, the gap between germline ends came to 12 bases. This CDR3 is 14 amino acids long. Here the CDR3 DNA reads TGTGCCATCAGTAAAACAGGAGATTACAATGAGCAGTTCTTC. This translates into CAISKTGDYNEQFF.

The chain is built from TRBV7-2 and TRBJ2-1; 10 bases agree with TRBD2. This CDR3 comprises 19 residues. Trimming took 3 bases from V and 0 from J; bases not matched to a gene: 11. CDR1 is SGHTA and CDR2 is FQGNSA in the germline V gene. CDR3 DNA: TGTGCCAGCAGCTTTGGTGAGCGGGAGGGCTTCCTCTCCTACAATGAGCAGTTCTTC. Its translation: CASSFGEREGFLSYNEQFF.

Only one count was recorded for this clone. V is TRBV23-1 and J is TRBJ1-6; 7 bases agree with TRBD1. TRBV23-1 is marked as an open reading frame, function uncertain. The CDR3 contains 24 residues. V gave up 0 bases and J gave up 2 bases; unmatched junction bases: 25. CDR3 nucleotide sequence: TGCGCCAGCAGTCAATCCCTCGGGACAGATAAAGCCCTAAGGGGAAGGGCCTATAATTCACCCCTCCACTTT. Its protein is CASSQSLGTDKALRGRAYNSPLHF.

The rearrangement joins TRBV25-1 to TRBJ2-1; 8 nucleotides agree with TRBD1. Germline lookup yields CDR1 MGHDK and CDR2 SYGVNS. This CDR3 comprises 14 residues. V gave up 3 bases and J gave up 10 bases; unmatched junction bases: 8. The CDR3 loop reads CASSEPGQDREQFF. DNA of the CDR3: TGTGCCAGCAGTGAGCCGGGACAGGATCGGGAGCAGTTCTTC.

J is TRBJ2-7 and V is TRBV2; D unresolved. The CDR3 has 10 residues. Germline values: CDR1 SNHLY, CDR2 FYNNEI. The V end was cut by 5 bases, the J end by 7 bases, with 6 bases between. CDR3 sequence (DNA): TGTGCCAGCAGTCGTCTGGAGCAGTACTTC. Amino acids: CASSRLEQYF.

This sequence joins TRBV27 and TRBJ1-1; 9 bases line up with TRBD1. Trimming cost V 5 bases and J 4 bases; bases outside gene matches: 5. There are 14 residues in the CDR3. Germline V gene lookup returns CDR1 MNHEY and CDR2 SMNVEV (reference sequence). CDR3 loop: CASSRTGDLTEAFF. DNA of the CDR3: TGTGCCAGCAGTAGGACAGGGGACCTCACTGAAGCTTTCTTT.

The V gene is TRBV19, the J gene TRBJ1-1, with D perhaps TRBD1 (5 bases). V gave up 5 bases and J gave up 6 bases, with 16 bases separating them. This CDR3 contains 14 residues. CDR1 and CDR2 (germline): LNHDA, SQIVND (reference sequence). The CDR3 region has the DNA TGTGCCAGTAGTCCCCTCACAGGTATTCCTGAAGCTTTCTTT. Its translation is CASSPLTGIPEAFF.

A single count supports this clone. This same CDR3 is encoded by further DNA sequences in the sample. In DNA, the CDR3 is TGTGCCAGCAGTTACTCGAGGCAGCAAGAGACCCAGTACTTC. Translated: CASSYSRQQETQYF. The gene calls are TRBV6-5 and TRBJ2-5, with unresolved D. Germline-derived CDR1 and CDR2 are MNHEY and SVGAGI. With 0 bases removed from V and 2 bases from J, the gap between germline ends came to 7 bases. The CDR3 is 14 amino acids.

The chain uses TRBV7-9 and TRBJ1-2; D is ambiguous. The CDR3 is 12 residues long. The germline gives CDR1 SEHNR, CDR2 FQNEAQ (reference sequence). The ends were cut back, 1 base at V and 8 bases at J, with 8 bases in the middle. The DNA of the CDR3 is TGTGCCAGCAGCTTAGGAGGAGAGGGCTACACCTTC. The encoded protein is CASSLGGEGYTF.